Listed below are T cell receptor beta chains from one sample, sequenced in a study of blood T cell repertoires in COVID-19. The data were produced by immunoSEQ multiplex PCR, yet TCRdb's version contains in-frame clones alone and is incomplete. Of 150,000 to 200,000 clones listed, about 89% are singletons. The sample consisted of peripheral blood. Receptors originate from a man between 65 and 85 years old with acute or convalescent COVID-19. Both conserved end residues are part of each CDR3. D genes are given only for firm matches. Only part of the rows carry a size: once, few, many, or a class if the clone is expanded.

TGTGCCAGCAGCCTTTGGGACAGGAGCACAGATACGCAGTATTTT CASSLWDRSTDTQYF TRBJ2-3 - TRBD1 TRBV7-3
TGTGCCAGCAGCGTAGTTGAGAATTCACCCCTCCACTTT CASSVVENSPLHF TRBJ1-6 - - TRBV9
TGTGCCAGCAACCGACCAGCGGGAGGGCCCAATGAGCAGTTCTTC CASNRPAGGPNEQFF TRBJ2-1 - TRBD2 TRBV5-4
TGTGCCAGCAGCCCCCGATCCGGGGGAGGCAGCACTGAAGCTTTCTTT CASSPRSGGGSTEAFF TRBJ1-1 - - TRBV13
TGTGCCAGCAGCTTAGGGGGCACCACAGATACGCAGTATTTT CASSLGGTTDTQYF TRBJ2-3 - - TRBV7-9
TGTGCCAGCGCAGGGAACAATTACAATGAGCAGTTCTTC CASAGNNYNEQFF TRBJ2-1 - - TRBV11-3
TGTGCCAGCAGTTACCTAACCGGGACAGGGTCTTCACCCCTCCACTTT CASSYLTGTGSSPLHF TRBJ1-6 - TRBD1 TRBV6-6
TGTGCCAGCAGCCCTCAGGGGGTGGGGGAGACCCAGTACTTC CASSPQGVGETQYF TRBJ2-5 - TRBD1 TRBV9
TGCGCCAGCAGCCAAGAAGTGCGAAGCGATGAGCAGTTCTTC CASSQEVRSDEQFF TRBJ2-1 - - TRBV4-1
TGTGCCAGCAGCTTCCTGGTGGGAGGGAAAGATACGCAGTATTTT CASSFLVGGKDTQYF TRBJ2-3 - TRBD2 TRBV7-3
TGTGCCAGCCGGGGGACCGGGACTAGCGGGAGGCCCTACAATGAGCAGTTCTTC CASRGTGTSGRPYNEQFF TRBJ2-1 - TRBD2 TRBV2
TGTGCCAGAAGCCCCCATGTCTCTGGAAACACCATATATTTT CARSPHVSGNTIYF TRBJ1-3 - - TRBV5-3
TGTGCCAGCAGTGAAGCGCGGGGTTCTGGAGAGACCCAGTACTTC CASSEARGSGETQYF TRBJ2-5 - - TRBV2
TGTGCCAGCAGTCCTACAGGGAGGGGACAGCCCCAGCATTTT CASSPTGRGQPQHF TRBJ1-5 once - TRBV27
TGTGCCAGCAGTTTACTGCCGGGACAGGCACCCAATTCACCCCTCCACTTT CASSLLPGQAPNSPLHF TRBJ1-6 - TRBD1 TRBV27
TGTGCCAGCAGTTACTCAAGGGGGAAGGAGACCCAGTACTTC CASSYSRGKETQYF TRBJ2-5 - - TRBV6-2/TRBV6-3
TGTGCCAGCAGCTTGTGGCAGGGGGAGGGCTACACCTTC CASSLWQGEGYTF TRBJ1-2 - TRBD1 TRBV5-4
TGTGCCAGCAGCGTAGGGCCCAGCACAGATACGCAGTATTTT CASSVGPSTDTQYF TRBJ2-3 - - TRBV9
TGTGCCAGCAGTGCACCCCGGACACTAGCCAAAAACATTCAGTACTTC CASSAPRTLAKNIQYF TRBJ2-4 - - TRBV28
TGCAGCGTTGAGGGCATAGCCAAAAACATTCAGTACTTC CSVEGIAKNIQYF TRBJ2-4 - - TRBV29-1
TGCGCCAGCAGCCACCGGGACTCCTACAATGAGCAGTTCTTC CASSHRDSYNEQFF TRBJ2-1 - - TRBV4-1
TGTGCCAGCAGCAGACTAGCGGCCGCTTACAATGAGCAGTTCTTC CASSRLAAAYNEQFF TRBJ2-1 - TRBD2 TRBV9
TGCGCCAGCAGCCAAGATGGCAGGGCGAGCGGGGTAGGAACCTACAATGAGCAGTTCTTC CASSQDGRASGVGTYNEQFF TRBJ2-1 - TRBD2 TRBV4-1
TGTGCCAGCTCAGGGAGCGGAGCCTACGAGCAGTACTTC CASSGSGAYEQYF TRBJ2-7 - - TRBV18
TGTGCCAGCTCTTTTTACGGGGAGCTGTTTTTT CASSFYGELFF TRBJ2-2 once - TRBV6-5
TGTGCCAGCAGAGTAGGCAGGGGGAATGAGGATACGCAGTATTTT CASRVGRGNEDTQYF TRBJ2-3 - TRBD1 TRBV6-5
TGCATCCCTACGGATGCGGGGGAGCAGTACTTC CIPTDAGEQYF TRBJ2-7 - - TRBV20-1
TGTGCCAGCCTGACCGTCGGGGGATGGAAGCAGTTCTTC CASLTVGGWKQFF TRBJ2-1 once - TRBV6-5
TGTGCCAGCAGCTTACCGGGCAGGGGATCCTACGAGCAGTACTTC CASSLPGRGSYEQYF TRBJ2-7 - - TRBV7-2
TGCGCCAGCAGCTTGGATTCGGCTAGCACTGAAGCTTTCTTT CASSLDSASTEAFF TRBJ1-1 - - TRBV5-1
TGTGCCAGTAGTATACAGGGGTTCGGCAAAAACATTCAGTACTTC CASSIQGFGKNIQYF TRBJ2-4 - - TRBV19
TGTGCCAGCAGGAGACAGGGGGAGGACGAGCAGTACTTC CASRRQGEDEQYF TRBJ2-7 few TRBD1 TRBV6-5
TGTGCCAGCAGCTTCTCAGGGGCAAACTATGGCTACACCTTC CASSFSGANYGYTF TRBJ1-2 once - TRBV7-8
TGTGCCAGCAGTGTGCAGGGGGTCCAAGAGACCCAGTACTTC CASSVQGVQETQYF TRBJ2-5 - TRBD1 TRBV2
TGTGCCAGCAGCGCCGGGACAGCCTACGAGCAGTACTTC CASSAGTAYEQYF TRBJ2-7 once TRBD1 TRBV9